This T cell receptor beta chain was observed in a study of shared clonotypes between healthy human individuals. Measured with immunoSEQ multiplex PCR; TCRdb has only the in-frame clones, and not every one. Counted here are over a million clones, about 76% occurring once; the ten biggest clones make up approximately 1.5%. The origin of this receptor is a man in his late teens or twenties in good health. The specimen sequenced was memory CD4+ T cells sorted from blood. Noted subset: CD45RA-negative fraction.

This chain's CDR3 is CASSSQGQGVNSPLHF. In DNA form, the CDR3 reads TGCGCCAGCAGCTCCCAGGGACAGGGGGTTAATTCACCCCTCCACTTT. This chain connects TRBV5-1 to TRBJ1-6, with 11 bases identical to TRBD1. This CDR3 is 16 amino acids long. Germline lookup yields CDR1 SGHRS and CDR2 YFSETQ. V lost 3 bases, J lost 6 bases, and 5 bases stayed unmatched.